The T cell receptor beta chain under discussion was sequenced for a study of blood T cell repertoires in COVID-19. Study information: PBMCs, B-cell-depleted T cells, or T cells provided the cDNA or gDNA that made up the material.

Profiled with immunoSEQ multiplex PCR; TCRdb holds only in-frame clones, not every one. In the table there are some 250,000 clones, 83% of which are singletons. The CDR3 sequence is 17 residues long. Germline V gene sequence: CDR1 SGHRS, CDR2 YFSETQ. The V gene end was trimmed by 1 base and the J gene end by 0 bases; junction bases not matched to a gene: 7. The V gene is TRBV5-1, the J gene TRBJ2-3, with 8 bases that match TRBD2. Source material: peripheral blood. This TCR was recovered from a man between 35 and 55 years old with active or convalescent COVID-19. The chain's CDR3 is CASSLPYRGGSTDTQYF. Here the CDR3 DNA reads TGCGCCAGCAGCTTGCCCTATCGGGGGGGAAGCACAGATACGCAGTATTTT.